What follows are 21 T cell receptor beta chains derived from one specimen sequenced in a study of T cell repertoires in cytomegalovirus infection. TCRdb fed the reads into MiXCR, producing one record per CDR3 protein. The table includes 830,000 or so distinct CDR3 sequences, approximately 32% detected once. For these TCRs, the target antigens are not known. This material consisted of cultured CD8+ T cells from PBMCs, taken from culture after CMV antigen stimulation. These receptors all come from a human donor in good health (CMV status not recorded). Some clones in this sample may be carry-over from other donors' samples.

This clonotype appeared once. The CDR3 loop is CASGLGPWTGDYGYTF. The CDR3 coding sequence is TGTGCTAGTGGTTTGGGTCCCTGGACAGGGGACTATGGCTACACCTTC. The chain joins TRBV12-5 to TRBJ1-2; 9 nucleotides line up with TRBD1. The length of the CDR3 is 16 residues. Germline-derived CDR1 and CDR2 are LGHNT and FRNRAP. J lost 3 bases, V lost 1 base, and 6 bases had no gene match.

The V gene is TRBV9, the J gene TRBJ1-1; a possible D gene is TRBD1 (6 bases). Trimming took off 4 bases at V and 4 bases at J, with 20 bases between the two ends. The CDR3 contains 16 residues. Germline V gene data show CDR1 as SGDLS and CDR2 as YYNGEE. CDR3 residues: CASSNSRRSTGTEAFF. The CDR3 DNA follows: TGTGCCAGCAGCAATTCCCGCCGATCGACAGGCACTGAAGCTTTCTTT.

The gene calls are TRBV7-6 and TRBJ2-7; D possibly matches TRBD1 or TRBD2 (5 bases each). There are 15 residues in the CDR3. V was shortened by 1 base and J by 4 bases, with 14 bases between the two germline ends. Looked up from germline, CDR1 is SGHVS and CDR2 is FNYEAQ. CDR3 loop: CASSLGGGPYYEQYV. As DNA, the CDR3 is TGTGCCAGCAGCTTAGGTGGGGGACCCTATTACGAGCAGTACGTC.

This clonotype was found many times. The chain carries TRBV7-2 and TRBJ2-3; 9 bases match TRBD2. The CDR3 extends over 16 amino acids. J was trimmed by 4 bases and V by 5 bases; bases with no gene match: 10. Germline V lookup: CDR1 SGHTA, CDR2 FQGNSA. CDR3: CASSLKPGLAADTQYF. CDR3 nucleotide sequence: TGTGCCAGCAGCCTTAAACCGGGACTAGCTGCAGATACGCAGTATTTT.

This clonotype was seen a few times. The chain carries TRBV7-9 and TRBJ2-3; 15 bases agree with TRBD2. The J segment lost 6 bases and the V segment lost 4 bases, leaving 11 bases of the junction unmatched. The CDR3 totals 18 residues. CDR1 and CDR2 (germline): SEHNR, FQNEAQ (reference sequence). The CDR3 sequence is CASSYLDTGTSGRDTQYF. DNA for the CDR3: TGTGCCAGCAGCTACTTAGACACCGGGACTAGCGGGAGGGATACGCAGTATTTT.

This clonotype was counted a few times. V usage is TRBV7-9 and J usage is TRBJ2-3; 8 bases are a match to TRBD2. With V trimmed by 5 bases and J by 1 base, 5 bases remained unmatched. The CDR3 contains 15 residues. Germline V gene sequence: CDR1 SEHNR, CDR2 FQNEAQ (reference sequence). CDR3 in DNA: TGTGCCAGCAGCCTTAGCGGGGTCCGCACAGATACGCAGTATTTT. As protein: CASSLSGVRTDTQYF.

This sequence joins TRBV5-1 and TRBJ2-7; 9 bases fit TRBD1. The germline V gene has CDR1 SGHRS and CDR2 YFSETQ. The junction had 8 bases not matched to a gene; V was cut back by 4 bases and J by 6 bases. The CDR3 totals 14 residues. DNA for the CDR3: TGCGCCAGCAGCCCCGGGACAGGGAGGTTCGAGCAGTACTTC. It translates to CASSPGTGRFEQYF.

The V and J genes are TRBV14 and TRBJ2-3; D gene unclear. Per germline, CDR1 SGHDN and CDR2 FVKESK. The CDR3 extends over 15 amino acids. The germline V and J ends were trimmed by 0 bases and 4 bases, with 11 bases remaining between them. CDR3 sequence (DNA): TGTGCCAGCAGCCAAGATGGAACCTCGGCAGATACGCAGTATTTT. It encodes CASSQDGTSADTQYF.

In its sample, this clonotype was seen a few times. J is TRBJ2-1 and V is TRBV6-1; 12 bases line up with TRBD1. Germline assignment: CDR1 MNHNS and CDR2 SASEGT. This CDR3 is 16 amino acids long. V shed 6 bases, J shed 4 bases, and the junction held 7 bases outside the gene matches. The DNA for the CDR3 is TGTGCCAGCAGCCGGGACAGGGGGCTTTATTACAATGAGCAGTTCTTC. This encodes CASSRDRGLYYNEQFF.

V is TRBV11-2 and J is TRBJ1-3; the D gene is possibly TRBD1 (5 bases). There are 15 residues in the CDR3. The germline gives CDR1 SGHAT, CDR2 FQNNGV. The V and J ends lost 9 bases and 0 bases respectively, with 15 bases between them. This CDR3 is CASLEWGSSGNTIYF. For the CDR3, the DNA is TGTGCCAGTCTCGAGTGGGGGAGCTCTGGAAACACCATATATTTT.

The V gene is TRBV4-1, the J gene TRBJ1-1, with D perhaps TRBD1 (6 bases). V was shortened by 2 bases and J by 0 bases, with 10 bases between the two germline ends. Germline lookup yields CDR1 MGHRA and CDR2 YSYEKL. The CDR3 length is 15 residues. The CDR3 region is CASSQTGFMNTEAFF. The CDR3 bases are TGCGCCAGCAGCCAAACAGGGTTCATGAACACTGAAGCTTTCTTT.

This clonotype was found a few times. This sequence joins TRBV4-1 and TRBJ2-4, with TRBD2 identical over 13 bases. From germline, CDR1 is MGHRA and CDR2 YSYEKL. V trimming: 4 bases; J trimming: 0 bases; junction bases outside the gene matches: 9. The CDR3 contains 19 residues. The CDR3 DNA sequence: TGCGCCAGCAGCCCTCGAGGGACTAGCGGGGATAGAGCCAAAAACATTCAGTACTTC. It specifies CASSPRGTSGDRAKNIQYF.

The CDR3: CSASGLAEADTQYF. The CDR3 DNA follows: TGCAGTGCTAGCGGACTAGCGGAAGCAGATACGCAGTATTTT. The chain employs TRBV20-1 and TRBJ2-3; 10 nucleotides match TRBD2. The V gene's germline CDR1 is DFQATT and CDR2 SNEGSKA (reference sequence). The V and J ends lost 3 bases and 4 bases, in that order; junction bases with no gene match: 4. There are 14 residues in the CDR3.

The chain combines TRBV15 with TRBJ1-4; D gene uncertain. Germline CDR1 LNHNV, CDR2 YYDKDF (reference sequence). V lost 3 bases and J 8 bases, leaving 7 bases between the germline ends. The CDR3 runs 12 residues. The CDR3, as DNA: TGTGCCACCAGCAGTTTCGACGAAAAACTGTTTTTT. It is translated as CATSSFDEKLFF.

This clonotype came up a few times. V is TRBV12-3 or TRBV12-4 and J is TRBJ1-4; no clear D. CDR3 length: 13 amino acids. Trimming cost V 4 bases and J 7 bases, with 10 bases left between them. The DNA of the CDR3 is TGTGCCAGCAGTTCAGACGATCTTGAAAAACTGTTTTTT. This codes for CASSSDDLEKLFF.

This clonotype has only a few counts. The V and J genes are TRBV27 and TRBJ2-3, with D perhaps matching TRBD2 (6 bases). CDR3 size: 13 residues. CDR1 is MNHEY and CDR2 is SMNVEV in the germline V gene (reference sequence). V lost 4 bases and J 1 base, leaving 6 bases between the germline ends. This CDR3 is CASSWGGTDTQYF. Written as DNA, the CDR3 is TGTGCCAGCAGTTGGGGGGGCACAGATACGCAGTATTTT.

This clonotype was detected only a few times. The CDR3 protein is CASSQATGLAANEQFF. CDR3 nucleotide sequence: TGCGCCAGCAGCCAAGCGACAGGGCTCGCCGCCAATGAGCAGTTCTTC. This rearrangement joins TRBV4-1 to TRBJ2-1; 7 nucleotides match TRBD1. Losses at the gene ends were 1 base for V and 6 bases for J; bases not matched to a gene: 9. This CDR3 is built from 16 residues. Germline values: CDR1 MGHRA, CDR2 YSYEKL.

The chain uses TRBV18 and TRBJ1-2, with D unresolved. The CDR3 runs to 16 residues. The V and J ends lost 3 bases and 7 bases respectively, with 21 bases between them. Per the germline V gene, CDR1 is KGHSH and CDR2 is LQKENI. The CDR3 spells CASSPEATKQLFGYTF. Written as DNA, the CDR3 is TGTGCCAGCTCACCCGAGGCCACCAAGCAGCTTTTTGGCTACACCTTC.

V gene TRBV4-1 combines with J gene TRBJ1-1, with D unresolved. The CDR3 runs to 14 residues. Germline lookup yields CDR1 MGHRA and CDR2 YSYEKL. Trimming left V 4 bases short and J 5 bases short, with 14 bases between. This chain's CDR3 is CASSLPGSMTEAFF. Here the CDR3 DNA reads TGCGCCAGCAGCCTCCCTGGAAGTATGACTGAAGCTTTCTTT.

This clonotype was observed a few times. At one boundary the junction diverges from the germline segment, which might be a read error. This chain joins TRBV7-6 and TRBJ2-3; 7 bases fit TRBD2. The germline V gene encodes CDR1 SGHVS and CDR2 FNYEAQ. The CDR3 is made up of 16 amino acids. CDR3 loop: CASSSGGGIFTDTQYF. In DNA form, the CDR3 reads TGTGCTAGCAGCTCCGGGGGAGGGATATTCACAGATACGCAGTATTTT.

CDR3 in amino acids: CASTLKPASGANVLTF. CDR3 DNA: TGTGCCAGCACCTTAAAACCGGCCTCTGGGGCCAACGTCCTGACTTTC. The chain carries TRBV6-6 and TRBJ2-6, with unresolved D. The V end was cut by 7 bases, the J end by 0 bases, with 13 bases between. CDR1 is MNHNY and CDR2 is SVGAGI in the germline V gene (reference sequence). The length of the CDR3 is 16 residues.